This T cell receptor beta chain was sequenced for a study of Graves' ophthalmopathy and Graves' hyperthyroidism. V lost 6 bases and J lost 6, with 18 bases in between. This CDR3 is built from 15 residues. CDR1 MGHRA and CDR2 YSYEKL come from the germline V gene. RNA transcripts yielded amplified TCR beta CDR3 regions. First-round RT-PCR used HTBI primers; second-round multiplex PCR followed. TCRdb reprocessed the multiplex PCR reads with MiXCR, giving one entry per CDR3 protein. The profile covers fewer than 400,000 distinct CDR3 sequences, with about 18% appearing a single time and about 1.4% taken by the ten largest. Overall study results and limits: In blood appeared most of the expanded thyroid clonotypes whose frequency exceeded 0.001.

This clonotype was counted at least ten times. Antigen specificity is unknown. This chain uses TRBV4-1 with TRBJ1-5; weak D call: TRBD1 (5 bases). This clonotype was sampled from a woman aged 18-30 years with Graves' ophthalmopathy. Sequenced sample: peripheral blood. CDR3 coding DNA: TGCGCCAGCAGGACGACAGAGGGCACGGTTCAGCCCCAGCATTTT. Its protein is CASRTTEGTVQPQHF.